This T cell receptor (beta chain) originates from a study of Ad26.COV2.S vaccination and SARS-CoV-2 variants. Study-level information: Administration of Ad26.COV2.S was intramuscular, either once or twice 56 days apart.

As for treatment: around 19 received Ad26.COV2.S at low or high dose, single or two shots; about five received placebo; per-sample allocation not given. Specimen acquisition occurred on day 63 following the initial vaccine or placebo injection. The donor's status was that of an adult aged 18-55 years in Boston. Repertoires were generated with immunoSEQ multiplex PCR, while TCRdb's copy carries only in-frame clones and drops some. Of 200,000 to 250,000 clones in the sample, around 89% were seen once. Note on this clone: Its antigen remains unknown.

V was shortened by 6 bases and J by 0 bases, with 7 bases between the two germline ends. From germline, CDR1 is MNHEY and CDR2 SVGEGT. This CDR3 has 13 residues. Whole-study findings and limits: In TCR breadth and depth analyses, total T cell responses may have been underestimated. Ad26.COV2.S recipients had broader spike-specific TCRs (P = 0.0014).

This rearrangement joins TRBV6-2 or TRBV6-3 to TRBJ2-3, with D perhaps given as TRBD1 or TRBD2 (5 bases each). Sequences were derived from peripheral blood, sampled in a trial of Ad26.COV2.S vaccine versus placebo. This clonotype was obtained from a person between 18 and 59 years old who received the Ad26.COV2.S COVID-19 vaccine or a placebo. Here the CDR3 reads CASSRDSTDTQYF. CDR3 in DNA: TGTGCCAGCAGCCGGGACAGCACAGATACGCAGTATTTT.